Listed below are T cell receptor beta chains from one sample, sequenced in a study of cytomegalovirus exposure and HLA in healthy donors. Using immunoSEQ multiplex PCR, the repertoire was profiled, and TCRdb retains in-frame clones only, with some absent. The sample consists of about 190,000 clones, roughly an eighth of them appearing once. The sample was PBMCs. The receptors here all came from a man in his fifties in good health and CMV-seropositive. CDR3s include the opening cysteine and the closing phenylalanine or tryptophan. A D gene is named only where the DNA matches it firmly. Expanded clones are given a class, and other clones once, few, many or no size at all.

d_call j_call clone_size v_call cdr3_nt cdr3_aa
TRBD1 TRBJ1-6 few TRBV5-6 TGTGCCAGCAGCTCTTCCGACAGGGACAATTCACCCCTCCACTTT CASSSSDRDNSPLHF
NA TRBJ1-5 few TRBV10-3 TGTGCCATCAGTGAGTCGAAAGCAGGGGACCAGCCCCAGCATTTT CAISESKAGDQPQHF
NA TRBJ2-3 few TRBV5-1 TGCGCCAGCAGCTCAGAGCAGGGTATGGGCACAGATACGCAGTATTTT CASSSEQGMGTDTQYF
TRBD1 TRBJ1-1 few TRBV7-9 TGTGCCAGCAGCCCCTATACAGGGGGAACTGAAGCTTTCTTT CASSPYTGGTEAFF
NA TRBJ1-5 NA TRBV19 TGTGCCAGTAGATTGGGGGGTAGCAATCAGCCCCAGCATTTT CASRLGGSNQPQHF
NA TRBJ1-5 few TRBV7-8 TGTGCCAGCAGCTTAGGGGTGTCAGGGAATAGCAATCAGCCCCAGCATTTT CASSLGVSGNSNQPQHF
TRBD1 TRBJ1-2 NA TRBV9 TGTGCCAGCAGCGTAGGAGGGACAGGGGCTAATGGCTACACCTTC CASSVGGTGANGYTF
NA TRBJ2-2 NA TRBV5-8 TGTGCCAGCAGCCGTTTCACAGGGCTCACCGGGGAGCTGTTTTTT CASSRFTGLTGELFF
TRBD1 TRBJ1-6 NA TRBV6-1 TGTGCCACCGATTCTACAGGGGGCCGGAATTCACCCCTCCACTTT CATDSTGGRNSPLHF
TRBD1 TRBJ2-1 NA TRBV30 TGTGCCTGGAGTGGGCCGGGACAGGGAGACTACAATGAGCAGTTCTTC CAWSGPGQGDYNEQFF
TRBD1 TRBJ1-1 NA TRBV9 TGTGCCAGCAGCAAACAGGGGGCGCCGGATACTGAAGCTTTCTTT CASSKQGAPDTEAFF
NA TRBJ1-3 few TRBV6-1 TGTGCCATCCTTTATGGAAACACCATATATTTT CAILYGNTIYF
NA TRBJ2-1 NA TRBV27 TGTGCCAGCAGTCCCCTTCGGCAGGGGCAGGGAGACAATGAGCAGTTCTTC CASSPLRQGQGDNEQFF
TRBD1 TRBJ1-2 NA TRBV6-1 TGTGCCAGCAGTGAGGACAGGGGGCTACTAGGCTATGGCTACACCTTC CASSEDRGLLGYGYTF
NA TRBJ1-1 NA TRBV29-1 TGCAGCGTGCGCCGGGACTTCATTGGCGAAGCTTTCTTT CSVRRDFIGEAFF
TRBD1 TRBJ1-2 few TRBV29-1 TGCAGCGCCGGGACAGGGGAATATGGCTACACCTTC CSAGTGEYGYTF
NA TRBJ1-5 few TRBV12-1 TGTGCCAGCAGCTCTCCGGACAGGGCACCCCTTGAGAATCATAGCAATCAGCCCCAGCATTTT CASSSPDRAPLENHSNQPQHF
NA TRBJ2-2 NA TRBV5-1 TGCGCCAGCAGCTTGGACACTTCGGGCACCGGGGAGCTGTTTTTT CASSLDTSGTGELFF
TRBD1 TRBJ2-2 NA TRBV5-1 TGCGCCAGCAGCCTGGAAGGACAGGGGTCGAGCGGGGAGCTGTTTTTT CASSLEGQGSSGELFF
TRBD1 TRBJ2-1 few TRBV5-4 TGTGCCAGCAGCCAATTCGGGACAGACCACCCGAGCTCCTACAATGAGCAGTTCTTC CASSQFGTDHPSSYNEQFF
NA TRBJ1-5 NA TRBV29-1 TGCAGCGTTGCCGAGAATAGCAATCAGCCCCAGCATTTT CSVAENSNQPQHF
NA TRBJ1-4 few TRBV25-1 TGTGCCAGCAGACCCGGGGGGGCGAGTGAAAAACTGTTTTTT CASRPGGASEKLFF
NA TRBJ1-2 NA TRBV30 TGTGCCTGGAGTGAATCGAGTCATGGCTACACCTTC CAWSESSHGYTF
TRBD1 TRBJ2-5 few TRBV5-1 TGCGCCAGCAGCTTGGGATTCCAGGGGGCGCCGAGGGAGACCCAGTACTTC CASSLGFQGAPRETQYF
TRBD2 TRBJ2-3 NA TRBV5-1 TGCGCCAGCAGCTTGGTGACTAGCGGGGGCACAGATACGCAGTATTTT CASSLVTSGGTDTQYF
NA TRBJ2-2 few TRBV2 TGTGCCAGCAGTAGGTCGTTCGCGGGGAGCACCGGGGAGCTGTTTTTT CASSRSFAGSTGELFF
NA TRBJ2-5 few TRBV28 TGTGCCAGCAGTCTTCTCCGGGAGACCCAGTACTTC CASSLLRETQYF
NA TRBJ2-4 NA TRBV7-2 TGTGCCAGCAGCTTAGCCCAGACAGAGCTCCACCTAGCCAAAAACATTCAGTACTTC CASSLAQTELHLAKNIQYF
NA TRBJ1-1 few TRBV4-3 TGCGCCAGCAGCCAAAGTCCAGGCTACCCATTAGCTTTCTTT CASSQSPGYPLAFF
NA TRBJ1-4 NA TRBV7-2 TGTGCCAGCAGCCCGCGGCCCGTCACTAATTACGCTCGGAGTGAAAAACTGTTTTTT CASSPRPVTNYARSEKLFF
NA TRBJ1-6 few TRBV10-3 TGTGCCATCAGAACAGAGGGAAATTCACCCCTCCACTTT CAIRTEGNSPLHF
TRBD1 TRBJ1-1 few TRBV18 TGTGCCAGCTCACTACTGGACAGGGAAGCGGCTTTCTTT CASSLLDREAAFF
NA TRBJ1-3 NA TRBV11-2 TGTGCCAGCAGCCCAATACGGGAGGTGTCCGGAAACACCATATATTTT CASSPIREVSGNTIYF
TRBD1 TRBJ1-5 NA TRBV30 TGTGCCTGGAGTTTCAGGGGGCGAGGAAACAATCAGCCCCAGCATTTT CAWSFRGRGNNQPQHF
NA TRBJ2-1 few TRBV5-6 TGTGCCAGCAGTGAAACGACAGGCGTTGCCTACAATGAGCAGTTCTTC CASSETTGVAYNEQFF
TRBD1 TRBJ1-5 NA TRBV6-1 TGTGCCAGCAGCGACCAGACAGGGGGCAATCAGCCCCAGCATTTT CASSDQTGGNQPQHF
NA TRBJ1-1 few TRBV15 TGTGCCACCAGCAGAGCAGAAAAGAACACTGAAGCTTTCTTT CATSRAEKNTEAFF
NA TRBJ2-7 few TRBV7-8 TGTGCCAGCAGCGGCCAAACAGGCCCCTACGAGCAGTACTTC CASSGQTGPYEQYF
TRBD1 TRBJ2-5 NA TRBV19 TGTGCCAGTAGTCTGCCGGGACAGGCCCAAGAGACCCAGTACTTC CASSLPGQAQETQYF
NA TRBJ1-5 NA TRBV10-3 TGTGCCATCAGCCAGGATGGGGCGAGCAATCAGCCCCAGCATTTT CAISQDGASNQPQHF
NA TRBJ2-2 NA TRBV7-9 TGTGCCAGCAGCCCGGGACTCCTGAACACCGGGGAGCTGTTTTTT CASSPGLLNTGELFF
NA TRBJ1-4 NA TRBV27 TGTGCCAGCAGTCCCTGGTCCGGGGGTGGACAAAAACTGTTTTTT CASSPWSGGGQKLFF
TRBD1 TRBJ1-2 few TRBV6-5 TGTGCCAGCAGCCGGACAGGGAACGGCTACACCTTC CASSRTGNGYTF
NA TRBJ1-2 NA TRBV28 TGTGCCAGCAGTTTGGGGGGGGCTGGTGGCTACACCTTC CASSLGGAGGYTF
NA TRBJ1-6 NA TRBV9 TGTGCCAGCAGCGTAGACGCCGAGACTTGGCGAGGTTCACCCCTCCACTTT CASSVDAETWRGSPLHF
NA TRBJ1-5 few TRBV5-8 TGTGCCAGCAGCTTGGGAGGATATAGCAATCAGCCCCAGCATTTT CASSLGGYSNQPQHF
NA TRBJ1-2 few TRBV30 TGTGCCTTAACAACCCCGGGCTACACCTTC CALTTPGYTF
NA TRBJ2-5 few TRBV27 TGTGCCAGCAGTTTATTTCACGGTCAAGAGACCCAGTACTTC CASSLFHGQETQYF
TRBD1 TRBJ1-5 NA TRBV6-5 TGTGCCAGCAGTTACTCACAGGGGACCCAGCCCCAGCATTTT CASSYSQGTQPQHF
TRBD1 TRBJ1-1 few TRBV2 TGTGCCAGCAGCGCAGGGACAGCCTGGAACACTGAAGCTTTCTTT CASSAGTAWNTEAFF
TRBD1 TRBJ2-3 NA TRBV6-5 TGTGCCAGCAGTTACTCGACAGGGAGCACAGATACGCAGTATTTT CASSYSTGSTDTQYF
NA TRBJ1-5 few TRBV28 TGTGCCAGCAGTTCGCAGGGGTATCAGCCCCAGCATTTT CASSSQGYQPQHF
TRBD1 TRBJ1-4 few TRBV2 TGTGCCAGCAGCGTGAGACAGGGTGATAATGAAAAACTGTTTTTT CASSVRQGDNEKLFF
NA TRBJ2-2 few TRBV5-1 TGCGCCAGCAGCACAGTGACAGGGAACACCGGGGAGCTGTTTTTT CASSTVTGNTGELFF
NA TRBJ2-2 many TRBV27 TGTGCCAGCAGTTTGTATTCGAGTGGCACCGGGGAGCTGTTTTTT CASSLYSSGTGELFF
NA TRBJ1-2 NA TRBV5-1 TGCGCCAGCAGCGAACCCGGAGGGATTGGACATGGCTACCCCTTC CASSEPGGIGHGYPF
NA TRBJ2-5 NA TRBV11-3 TGTGCCAGCAGCTGGGCCACAGGGATCCAAGAGACCCAGTACTTC CASSWATGIQETQYF
NA TRBJ2-2 NA TRBV11-2 TGTGCCAGCAGCTTAGGGAGCTTCCTCGCCGGGGAGCTGTTTTTT CASSLGSFLAGELFF
TRBD1 TRBJ1-2 NA TRBV28 TGTGCCAGCAGTACCGCCCCCGGACAGGGGAACTATGGCTACACCTTC CASSTAPGQGNYGYTF
TRBD1 TRBJ1-1 NA TRBV28 TGTGCCAGCACCCCAGGGGGCGCGAGGACTGAAGCTTTCTTT CASTPGGARTEAFF